This T cell receptor (beta chain) was observed in a study of T cells after yellow fever vaccination. This clonotype appeared a few times. Its matching antigen is unknown. Universal primer sites and UMIs were introduced during 5'RACE template-switching synthesis of TCR cDNA. In TCRdb, the 5' RACE reads were re-called with MiXCR into one record per CDR3 protein. In the table there are about 320,000 distinct CDR3 sequences, 3.5% to 5% of which are singletons. Findings of the study overall: Most primary-vaccination clones reappeared after the booster (less than 98% CD4, 88% CD8). The appearance of a small share of clonotypes in both CD4 and CD8 compartments was observed. A weaker secondary response peaked on day 5, the primary on day 15.

Germline-derived CDR1 and CDR2 are MNHEY and SVGAGI. The CDR3 loop spans 14 amino acids. Germline trimming cut 8 bases from V and 3 bases from J; bases unmatched to any gene: 9. This sequence originates from a man younger than 35 who received the YFV17D yellow fever vaccine. The J gene is TRBJ2-7, the V gene TRBV6-5; 8 nucleotides line up with TRBD1. The sequences come from PBMCs, collected 15 days after the yellow fever booster vaccination. Here the CDR3 reads CASRDRLPHYEQYF. In nucleotides, the CDR3 is TGTGCCAGCCGGGACAGGCTCCCACACTACGAGCAGTACTTC.